This TCR beta chain was identified in a study of tumor and adjacent non-tumor tissue in lung cancer. With respect to this clonotype: One end of the junction fails to match germline, which may point to a read error.

RNA was extracted from bulk tissue without any cell sorting. The CDR3 sequence is 16 residues long. The germline V gene encodes CDR1 SGHAT and CDR2 FQDESV (reference sequence). A modified ARM-PCR protocol with three rounds of nested PCR amplified TCRbeta. One entry per CDR3 protein results from TCRdb running MiXCR on the multiplex PCR reads. The sample yields about 110,000 distinct CDR3 sequences, 60% to 80% seen once. Material: lung tumor tissue. The rearrangement links TRBV11-1 to TRBJ2-5; 8 nucleotides align to TRBD1. The receptor's source is an older woman with non-small cell lung cancer. The CDR3 is CSSSRDRGGLQEIQYF. The CDR3 region has the DNA TGTTCCAGCAGCCGAGACAGGGGCGGCCTCCAAGAGATCCAGTATTTC.